This T cell receptor beta chain was observed in a study of cytomegalovirus exposure and HLA in healthy donors. Overall study findings and caveats: Using the classifier, cytomegalovirus status was reportedly diagnosed with high specificity and sensitivity. A later analysis reported that several of the most significant clusters appeared to be linked to common viral pathogens, among them Epstein-Barr virus.

PCR was performed using 60 Vbeta and 13 Jbeta primers. In the original processing: A later analysis tallied about 80 million unique TCR beta chains, around 9.9 million of them shared. Using immunoSEQ multiplex PCR, the repertoire was profiled, and TCRdb retains in-frame clones only, with some absent. Clone size and V and J calls were adopted from that table, with D and trimming inferred from the DNA. The table shows over 200,000 clones, with approximately 78% occurring only once. The CDR3 has 13 residues. Per the germline V gene, CDR1 is SGHAT and CDR2 is FQNNGV. With V trimmed by 5 bases and J by 3 bases, 3 bases remained unmatched. In the case of this clone: Its antigen remains unknown.

The receptor was isolated from a male donor in good health and CMV-seronegative. Sample: PBMCs. V usage is TRBV11-2 and J usage is TRBJ2-7; 8 nucleotides agree with TRBD2. The CDR3 spells CASSRGLDYEQYF. The CDR3 DNA follows: TGTGCCAGCAGCCGGGGACTAGACTACGAGCAGTACTTC.